This T cell receptor (beta chain) emerged from a study of cytomegalovirus exposure and HLA in healthy donors. Points from the study as a whole: Later analysis identified several of the most significant clusters that appeared linked to common viral pathogens. Using a false discovery rate of 0.05, a later analysis showed that roughly 16,000 TCR beta sequences were associated with HLA alleles. The study labeled 170 or so TCR beta chains cytomegalovirus-associated.

The study ran its PCR with 60 Vbeta and 13 Jbeta primers. Profiling relied on immunoSEQ multiplex PCR, and the TCRdb table lists in-frame clones only, not all of them. The data show tens of thousands of clones, roughly 72% seen once. Comment on this clone: The antigen remains undetermined.

CDR3 length: 15 residues. Trimming removed 6 bases from V and 6 bases from J; junction bases left unmatched: 7. Germline values: CDR1 SSHAT, CDR2 FNYEAQ (reference sequence). The chain joins TRBV7-7 to TRBJ2-1; 11 bases are shared with TRBD1. The sample was PBMCs. The clonotype originates from a man in his forties or fifties in good health and CMV-seropositive. CDR3 region: CASSLGQGDANEQFF. CDR3 DNA sequence: TGTGCCAGCAGTCTGGGACAGGGGGATGCCAATGAGCAGTTCTTC.